Listed below are T cell receptor beta chains from one sample, sequenced in a study of blood T cell repertoires in COVID-19. Assay: immunoSEQ multiplex PCR; the TCRdb copy retains only in-frame clones and omits some. This sample has some 150,000 clones; 85% to 90% occur once, and the top ten carry around 3%. The specimen sequenced was peripheral blood. The receptors derive from a man between 60 and 70 years old with active or convalescent COVID-19. The conserved cysteine and the conserved F or W are not part of the CDR3 here.

V: TRBV11-2
J: TRBJ1-4
CDR3: ASSVDRDELF

V: TRBV3-1/TRBV3-2
J: TRBJ1-2
CDR3: ASSQSVGSGYT

V: TRBV5-4
J: TRBJ2-3
CDR3: ASSPAGARGDTQY

V: TRBV7-2
J: TRBJ2-2
CDR3: ASSLSNPAGGELF

V: TRBV5-1
J: TRBJ2-1
CDR3: ASSSRTSGGAEQF

V: TRBV6-4
J: TRBJ1-3
CDR3: ASPPGFGNTIY

V: TRBV19
J: TRBJ2-6
CDR3: ASSLRDRGSGANVLT

V: TRBV7-3
J: TRBJ1-1
CDR3: ASSGRTGGEAF

V: TRBV6-2/TRBV6-3
J: TRBJ2-7
CDR3: ASSSRVLYEQY

V: TRBV14
J: TRBJ1-1
CDR3: ASSQSRGGTEAF

V: TRBV4-3
J: TRBJ1-3
CDR3: ASLLPYSGNTIY

V: TRBV4-3
J: TRBJ1-1
CDR3: ASSQDIQGRTEAF

V: TRBV7-2
J: TRBJ2-5
CDR3: ASSLDRGEATQY

V: TRBV19
J: TRBJ1-4
CDR3: ASSKGQGATNEKLF

V: TRBV30
J: TRBJ1-2
CDR3: AWSTTRDRGRFGYT

V: TRBV28
J: TRBJ2-1
CDR3: ASTVGGASGDNEQF

V: TRBV27
J: TRBJ1-1
CDR3: ASTGQGVSEAF

V: TRBV2
J: TRBJ1-2
CDR3: ASVRGGGGDSDT

V: TRBV6-6
J: TRBJ2-1
CDR3: ASSLAGGGDMHF

V: TRBV2
J: TRBJ2-1
CDR3: ASSEQGAYNEQF

V: TRBV18
J: TRBJ2-5
CDR3: ASSPPTARETQY

V: TRBV5-6
J: TRBJ1-2
CDR3: ASSLTGNGYT

V: TRBV2
J: TRBJ1-5
CDR3: ASSGQVSNQPQH

V: TRBV11-2
J: TRBJ2-5
CDR3: ASSDYLGETQY

V: TRBV29-1
J: TRBJ1-2
CDR3: SVDEEHGSSGYT

V: TRBV6-6
J: TRBJ2-3
CDR3: ASSPPAGRTDTQY

V: TRBV5-4
J: TRBJ1-6
CDR3: ASSLTGGNSPLH

V: TRBV24-1
J: TRBJ2-6
CDR3: ATSDLGQYGANVLT

V: TRBV24-1
J: TRBJ1-2
CDR3: ATSDSSEYGYT

V: TRBV11-2
J: TRBJ2-6
CDR3: ASSFGFSYRDSGANVLT

V: TRBV19
J: TRBJ1-4
CDR3: ASRGQADEKLF

V: TRBV3-1/TRBV3-2
J: TRBJ1-5
CDR3: ASSQGAGQPQH

V: TRBV5-4
J: TRBJ2-7
CDR3: ASSFPGLDISYEQY

V: TRBV11-2
J: TRBJ1-2
CDR3: ASSLDPGGNYGYT

V: TRBV27
J: TRBJ1-6
CDR3: ASSLGTGNSPLH

V: TRBV4-1
J: TRBJ2-7
CDR3: ASSQGQQGSYEQY

V: TRBV4-3
J: TRBJ2-3
CDR3: ASSQAGDTQY

V: TRBV9
J: TRBJ2-3
CDR3: ASSVSGGGDTQY

V: TRBV5-4
J: TRBJ2-7
CDR3: ASSPPQTSPSEQY

V: TRBV5-6
J: TRBJ2-5
CDR3: ASSLEASGTLQETQY

V: TRBV28
J: TRBJ1-6
CDR3: ASEGNRGASPLH

V: TRBV24-1
J: TRBJ2-3
CDR3: ATRPGDTSTDTQY

V: TRBV7-8
J: TRBJ2-2
CDR3: ASSLERTGNTGELF

V: TRBV28
J: TRBJ1-2
CDR3: ASSLRGGRGYT

V: TRBV11-2
J: TRBJ2-1
CDR3: ASTRGTGHNEQF

V: TRBV11-3
J: TRBJ1-3
CDR3: ASSGGQWNTIY

V: TRBV27
J: TRBJ1-6
CDR3: ASSLTGVNSYNSPLH

V: TRBV23-1
J: TRBJ1-1
CDR3: ASSPQVSGAG

V: TRBV19
J: TRBJ2-3
CDR3: ASSMLQGGPH

V: TRBV5-1
J: TRBJ1-2
CDR3: ASSNAQGNYGYT

V: TRBV7-9
J: TRBJ1-2
CDR3: ASSLRGRGYT

V: TRBV5-1
J: TRBJ2-1
CDR3: ASSLGDSYNEQF

V: TRBV5-8
J: TRBJ2-7
CDR3: ASSLVGSNEQY

V: TRBV2
J: TRBJ1-5
CDR3: ASTETGSNQPQH

V: TRBV2
J: TRBJ2-2
CDR3: ASRVSGANTGELF

V: TRBV2
J: TRBJ1-3
CDR3: ASSVEVASGNTIY